This T cell receptor (beta chain) was recorded in a study of shared clonotypes between healthy human individuals. The data were produced by immunoSEQ multiplex PCR, yet TCRdb's version contains in-frame clones alone and is incomplete. Of fewer than 400,000 clones listed, approximately 79% are singletons. The CDR3 is 15 amino acids. J gave up 2 bases and V 6 bases, and 9 bases lay outside the gene matches. The germline CDR1 and CDR2 sequences are MDHEN and SYDVKM. The rearrangement joins TRBV28 to TRBJ2-7, with TRBD1 matching 8 bases. Sequencing input: memory CD4+ T cells sorted from blood. Subset given: CD45RA-negative fraction. The sequence derives from a man in his thirties or forties in good health. The CDR3 region is CASSTTGGAAYEQYF. The CDR3 DNA follows: TGTGCCAGCAGCACCACAGGGGGTGCTGCCTACGAGCAGTACTTC.